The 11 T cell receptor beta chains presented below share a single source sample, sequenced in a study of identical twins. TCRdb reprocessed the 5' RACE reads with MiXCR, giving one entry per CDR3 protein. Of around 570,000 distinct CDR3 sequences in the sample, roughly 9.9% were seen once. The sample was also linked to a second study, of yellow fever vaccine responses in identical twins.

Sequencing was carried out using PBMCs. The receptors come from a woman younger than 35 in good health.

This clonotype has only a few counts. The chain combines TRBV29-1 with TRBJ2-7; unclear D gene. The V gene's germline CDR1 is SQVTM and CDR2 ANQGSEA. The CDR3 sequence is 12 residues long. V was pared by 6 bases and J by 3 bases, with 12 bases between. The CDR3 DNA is TGCAGCGTCGCGACGGTAAGCTACGAGCAGTACTTC. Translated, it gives CSVATVSYEQYF.

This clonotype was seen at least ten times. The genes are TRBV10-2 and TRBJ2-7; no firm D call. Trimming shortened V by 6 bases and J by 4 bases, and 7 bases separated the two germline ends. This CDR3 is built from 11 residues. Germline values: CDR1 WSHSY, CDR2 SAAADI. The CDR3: CASSSVYEQYF. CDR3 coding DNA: TGCGCCAGCAGCAGCGTGTACGAGCAGTACTTC.

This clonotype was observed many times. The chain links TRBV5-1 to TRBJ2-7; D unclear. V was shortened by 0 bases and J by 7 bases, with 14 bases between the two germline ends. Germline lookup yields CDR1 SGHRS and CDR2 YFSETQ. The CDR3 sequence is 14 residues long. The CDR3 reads CASSLGQFTLEQYF. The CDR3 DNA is TGCGCCAGCAGCTTGGGGCAGTTTACCCTTGAGCAGTACTTC.

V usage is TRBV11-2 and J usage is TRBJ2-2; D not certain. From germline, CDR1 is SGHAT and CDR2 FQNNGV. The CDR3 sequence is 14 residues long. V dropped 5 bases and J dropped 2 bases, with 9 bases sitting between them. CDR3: CASSTETNTGELFF. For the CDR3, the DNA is TGTGCCAGCAGCACCGAGACTAACACCGGGGAGCTGTTTTTT. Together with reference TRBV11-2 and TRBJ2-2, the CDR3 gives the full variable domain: EAGVAQSPRYKIIEKRQSVAFWCNPISGHATLYWYQQILGQGPKLLIQFQNNGVVDDSQLPKDRFSAERLKGVDSTLKIQPAKLEDSAVYLCASSTETNTGELFFGEGSRLTVL.

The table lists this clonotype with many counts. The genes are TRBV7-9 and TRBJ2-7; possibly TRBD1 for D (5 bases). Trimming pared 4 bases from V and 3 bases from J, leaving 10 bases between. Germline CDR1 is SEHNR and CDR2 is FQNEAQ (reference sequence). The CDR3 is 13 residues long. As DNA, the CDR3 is TGTGCCAGCAGCTCGGACAACCTCTACGAGCAGTACTTC. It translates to CASSSDNLYEQYF.

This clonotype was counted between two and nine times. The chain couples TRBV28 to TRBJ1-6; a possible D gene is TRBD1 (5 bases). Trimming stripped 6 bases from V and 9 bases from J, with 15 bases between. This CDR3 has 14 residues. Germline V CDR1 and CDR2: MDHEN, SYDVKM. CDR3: CASRSRGSLSPLHF. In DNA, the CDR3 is TGTGCCAGCAGGTCCCGGGGGAGCCTTTCACCCCTCCACTTT. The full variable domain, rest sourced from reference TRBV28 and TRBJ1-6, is DVKVTQSSRYLVKRTGEKVFLECVQDMDHENMFWYRQDPGLGLRLIYFSYDVKMKEKGDIPEGYSVSREKKERFSLILESASTNQTSMYLCASRSRGSLSPLHFGNGTRLTVT.

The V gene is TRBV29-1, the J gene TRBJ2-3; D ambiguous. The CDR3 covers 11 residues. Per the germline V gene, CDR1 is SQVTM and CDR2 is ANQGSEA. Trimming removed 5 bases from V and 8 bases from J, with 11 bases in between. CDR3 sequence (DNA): TGCAGCGTTCTGTCCCCGGGTACGCAGTATTTT. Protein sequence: CSVLSPGTQYF.

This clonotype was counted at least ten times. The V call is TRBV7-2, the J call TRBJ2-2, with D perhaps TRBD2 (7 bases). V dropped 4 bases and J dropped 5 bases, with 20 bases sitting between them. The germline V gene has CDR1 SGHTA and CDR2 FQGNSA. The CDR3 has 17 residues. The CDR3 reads CASSSRGGGRRTGELFF. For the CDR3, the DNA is TGTGCCAGCAGCTCGAGAGGGGGGGGGAGAAGAACCGGGGAGCTGTTTTTT.

The CDR3 DNA reads as TGTGCCAGTCCAGGCGTGGGCACCGGGGAGCTGTTTTTT. It yields the protein CASPGVGTGELFF. This sequence joins TRBV7-9 and TRBJ2-2; no clear D. Germline CDR1 SEHNR, CDR2 FQNEAQ (reference sequence). Deletions cut 9 bases from V and 4 bases from J, with 12 bases between. The length of the CDR3 is 13 residues.

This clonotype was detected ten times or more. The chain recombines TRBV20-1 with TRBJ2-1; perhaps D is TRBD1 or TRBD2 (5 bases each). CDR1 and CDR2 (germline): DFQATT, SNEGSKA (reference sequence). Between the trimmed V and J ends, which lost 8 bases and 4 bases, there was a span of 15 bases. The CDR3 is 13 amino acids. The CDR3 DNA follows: TGCAGTTCTAACTCTGGGGGTTACAATGAGCAGTTCTTC. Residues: CSSNSGGYNEQFF.

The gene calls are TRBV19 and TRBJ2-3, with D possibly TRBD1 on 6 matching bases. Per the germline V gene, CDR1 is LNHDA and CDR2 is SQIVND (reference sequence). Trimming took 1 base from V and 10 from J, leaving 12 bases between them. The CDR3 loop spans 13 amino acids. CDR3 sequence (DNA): TGTGCCAGTAGTATAGGTTACGCAGGGGCGCAGTATTTT. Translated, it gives CASSIGYAGAQYF. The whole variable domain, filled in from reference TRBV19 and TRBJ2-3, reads DGGITQSPKYLFRKEGQNVTLSCEQNLNHDAMYWYRQDPGQGLRLIYYSQIVNDFQKGDIAEGYSVSREKKESFPLTVTSAQKNPTAFYLCASSIGYAGAQYFGPGTRLTVL.